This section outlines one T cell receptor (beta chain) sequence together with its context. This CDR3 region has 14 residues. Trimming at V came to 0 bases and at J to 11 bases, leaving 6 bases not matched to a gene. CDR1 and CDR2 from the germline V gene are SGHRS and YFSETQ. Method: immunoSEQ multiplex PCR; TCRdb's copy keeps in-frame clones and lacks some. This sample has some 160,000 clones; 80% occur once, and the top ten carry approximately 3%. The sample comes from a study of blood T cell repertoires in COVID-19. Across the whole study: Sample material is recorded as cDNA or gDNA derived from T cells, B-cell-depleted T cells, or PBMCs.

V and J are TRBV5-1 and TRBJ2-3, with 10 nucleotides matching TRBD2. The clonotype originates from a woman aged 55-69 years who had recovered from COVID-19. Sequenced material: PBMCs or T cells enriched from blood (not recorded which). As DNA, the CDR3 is TGCGCCAGCAGCTTGGCCCTAGCGGGGGAAGAGCAGTATTTT. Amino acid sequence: CASSLALAGEEQYF.